A single sample is the source of the 4 T cell receptor beta chains below, sequenced in a study of T cells in Graves' hyperthyroidism and ophthalmopathy. RNA transcripts served as the template for amplifying TCR beta CDR3 regions. First-round RT-PCR with HTBI primers amplified the TCR CDR3 region. TCRdb recomputed calls from the multiplex PCR reads with MiXCR, one row per CDR3 protein. The sample has hundreds of thousands of distinct CDR3 sequences; less than 25% are singletons. The sample taken for sequencing was blood. Source of these receptors: a young man with Graves' ophthalmopathy.

This clonotype was counted only a few times. Written as DNA, the CDR3 is TGCAGCGTTGTTTTAGAAAACTCCTACGAGCAGTACTTC. Translated: CSVVLENSYEQYF. The chain recombines TRBV29-1 with TRBJ2-7; D is undetermined. The CDR3 is made up of 13 amino acids. Trimming took off 4 bases at V and 0 bases at J, with 10 bases between the two ends. Germline CDR1 is SQVTM and CDR2 is ANQGSEA.

CDR3 nucleotides: TGTGCCAGCTCACCACGAGAGACCGGGACAGTGAACACCGGGGAGCTGTTTTTT. Encoded protein: CASSPRETGTVNTGELFF. The genes are TRBV18 and TRBJ2-2; TRBD1 agrees at 7 bases. Germline V gives CDR1 KGHSH, CDR2 LQKENI. V dropped 1 base and J dropped 1; count of bases not matched to a gene: 9. The CDR3 spans 18 residues.

Comment on this clonotype: A read error is possible here, since a much larger clone lies one base away. The chain couples TRBV18 to TRBJ1-1, with TRBD1 as a possible D gene (5 bases). Germline values: CDR1 KGHSH, CDR2 LQKENI. The CDR3 extends over 14 amino acids. As DNA, the CDR3 is TGTGCCGGCTCTGACGGGGCGACAAACACTGAAGCTTTCTTT. Protein: CAGSDGATNTEAFF.

This chain uses TRBV3-1 with TRBJ2-1; 9 bases align to TRBD2. J lost 0 bases, V lost 0 bases, and 3 bases had no gene match. In germline, CDR1 is LGHDT, CDR2 YNNKEL (reference sequence). The CDR3 length is 17 residues. DNA of the CDR3: TGTGCCAGCAGCCAAGAATCACTAGCGGGCTCCTACAATGAGCAGTTCTTC. Its translation: CASSQESLAGSYNEQFF.